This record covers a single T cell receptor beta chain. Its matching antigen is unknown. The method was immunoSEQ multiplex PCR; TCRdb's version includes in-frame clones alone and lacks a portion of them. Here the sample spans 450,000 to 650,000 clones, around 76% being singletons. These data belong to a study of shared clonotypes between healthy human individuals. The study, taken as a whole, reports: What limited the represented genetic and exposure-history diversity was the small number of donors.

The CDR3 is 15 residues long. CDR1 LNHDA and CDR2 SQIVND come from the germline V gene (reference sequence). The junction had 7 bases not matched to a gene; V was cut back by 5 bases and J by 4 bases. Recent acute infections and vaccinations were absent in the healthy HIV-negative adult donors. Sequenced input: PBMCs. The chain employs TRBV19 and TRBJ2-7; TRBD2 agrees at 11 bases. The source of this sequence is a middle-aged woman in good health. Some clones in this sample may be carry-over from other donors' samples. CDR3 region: CASSDPGTSGYEQYF. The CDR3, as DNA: TGTGCCAGTAGTGACCCCGGGACTAGCGGTTACGAGCAGTACTTC.